The sequence of this T cell receptor beta chain was determined in a study of T cells in Graves' hyperthyroidism and ophthalmopathy. As for the study in general: It was at initial diagnosis, before any treatment, that peripheral blood was collected.

This clonotype was seen repeatedly, ten times or more. Per the germline V gene, CDR1 is MNHEY and CDR2 is SVGAGI. The CDR3 has 16 amino acids. Trimming cost V 4 bases and J 2 bases; bases outside gene matches: 4. Among ophthalmopathy patients, the Clinical Activity Score reached at least 3, the NOSPECS grade reached at least 4, and duration remained under 3 months. On the basis of clinical symptoms, serum thyroxine and TRAb, thyroid ultrasound and orbital computed tomography, diagnoses were made. Researchers took RNA transcripts and amplified the TCR beta CDR3 regions from them. Researchers ran a first-round RT-PCR on the TCR CDR3 using the HTBI primer set. Each CDR3 protein is one row after TCRdb ran MiXCR on the multiplex PCR reads. The sample contains fewer than 650,000 distinct CDR3 sequences, under 15% of which appear only once.

Sample: blood. The chain couples TRBV6-5 to TRBJ2-2; 10 bases line up with TRBD1. This TCR was recovered from a woman aged 40-49 years with Graves' ophthalmopathy. The CDR3 here is CASSSGTGANTGELFF. Written as DNA, the CDR3 is TGTGCCAGCAGTTCAGGGACAGGGGCCAACACCGGGGAGCTGTTTTTT.